Following are 13 T cell receptor beta chains from one sample sequenced in a study of post-analysis software for immune sequencing data. The antigens of these receptors remain unknown. Prepared TCR beta cDNA libraries contained unique molecular identifiers. TCRdb used MiXCR to reprocess the PCR reads, holding one entry per CDR3 protein. The table lists about 460,000 distinct CDR3 sequences, around 40% of them singletons. Regarding the study as a whole: The study found TRBV5-6, TRBV5-1 and TRBV20-1 among five TRBV segments more frequent in patients than controls.

The source material was blood. The source is a girl between 10 and 17 years old with multiple sclerosis.

This clonotype was detected only a few times. The chain recombines TRBV12-5 with TRBJ2-1, with 12 bases that match TRBD2. The CDR3 extends over 15 amino acids. Germline CDR1 reads LGHNT; CDR2 reads FRNRAP. J gave up 9 bases and V 1 base, and 4 bases lay outside the gene matches. CDR3 nucleotides: TGTGCTAGTGGTTTGGCGACTAGCGGGAGAGCTGAGCAGTTCTTC. It specifies CASGLATSGRAEQFF.

A note on this clonotype: The junction departs from germline at one end; a sequencing error may be responsible. This rearrangement joins TRBV7-7 to TRBJ2-7; D unresolved. CDR3 length: 13 residues. CDR1 and CDR2 from the germline V gene are SSHAT and FNYEAQ (reference sequence). CDR3 in amino acids: CASSTGPRGEQYF. The DNA for the CDR3 is TGTGCTAGCAGCACCGGACCTCGAGGAGAGCAGTACTTC.

The rearrangement links TRBV6-6 to TRBJ1-1; tentatively, D is TRBD1 (5 bases). CDR1 and CDR2 from the germline V gene are MNHNY and SVGAGI (reference sequence). The V and J ends lost 1 base and 2 bases respectively, with 11 bases between them. This CDR3 is 15 amino acids long. CDR3 in DNA: TGTGCCAGCAGTTACTATCCGACAGTCAACACTGAAGCTTTCTTT. This codes for CASSYYPTVNTEAFF.

V and J are TRBV4-1 and TRBJ1-4; D is ambiguous. This CDR3 comprises 16 residues. V shed 1 base and J shed 2 bases, with 11 bases lying between them. CDR1 MGHRA and CDR2 YSYEKL come from the germline V gene. CDR3 DNA: TGCGCCAGCAGCCAAGGAGAGCGCGGGACTAATGAAAAACTGTTTTTT. It is translated as CASSQGERGTNEKLFF.

This clonotype was detected a few times. The chain links TRBV3-1 to TRBJ2-1, with a weak D call TRBD1 (6 bases). CDR3 length: 15 residues. Trimming removed 2 bases from V and 5 bases from J, with 13 bases in between. Germline V gives CDR1 LGHDT, CDR2 YNNKEL (reference sequence). CDR3 in DNA: TGTGCCAGCAGCCAAAGCCGAGGACAGAACAATGAGCAGTTCTTC. Protein sequence: CASSQSRGQNNEQFF.

This clonotype was found a few times. The chain uses TRBV4-3 and TRBJ2-1; D possibly matches TRBD1 or TRBD2 (5 bases each). V was pared by 0 bases and J by 9 bases, with 12 bases between. This CDR3 has 14 amino acids. Germline-derived CDR1 and CDR2 are LGHNA and YSLEER. CDR3 amino acids: CASSQDGTRGEQFF. Written as DNA, the CDR3 is TGCGCCAGCAGCCAAGATGGTACTAGGGGTGAGCAGTTCTTC.

In this sample, this clonotype turned up a few times. This chain joins TRBV6-1 and TRBJ2-5; D gene ambiguous. V was shortened by 7 bases and J by 4 bases, with 16 bases between the two germline ends. This CDR3 comprises 14 residues. CDR1 is MNHNS, CDR2 SASEGT, per germline. This CDR3 reads CASTRTNSGETQYF. The CDR3 nucleotides read TGTGCCAGCACCCGAACGAACTCGGGAGAGACCCAGTACTTC.

The chain employs TRBV6-1 and TRBJ2-1; 7 bases fit TRBD2. With V trimmed by 5 bases and J by 4 bases, 8 bases remained unmatched. The germline CDR1 and CDR2 sequences are MNHNS and SASEGT. The CDR3 runs to 15 residues. CDR3 sequence: CASSSRDYLYNEQFF. The DNA of the CDR3 is TGTGCCAGCAGTAGCCGGGACTACCTATACAATGAGCAGTTCTTC.

CDR3 sequence: CASSLGDWTSGANVLTF. As DNA, the CDR3 is TGTGCCAGTAGCTTAGGGGACTGGACCTCTGGGGCCAACGTCCTGACTTTC. The chain uses TRBV19 and TRBJ2-6, with D perhaps matching TRBD2 (6 bases). The ends were cut back, 6 bases at V and 0 bases at J, with 15 bases in the middle. This CDR3 has 17 residues. Germline CDR1 LNHDA, CDR2 SQIVND (reference sequence).

The chain combines TRBV5-1 with TRBJ2-3; D may be TRBD2 (5 bases). CDR3 length: 14 amino acids. Germline V gene lookup returns CDR1 SGHRS and CDR2 YFSETQ. V lost 4 bases and J 0 bases, leaving 9 bases between the germline ends. Written as DNA, the CDR3 is TGCGCCAGCAGCGCCGGGATGAGCACAGATACGCAGTATTTT. Its translation is CASSAGMSTDTQYF.

As regards this clonotype: The junction departs from germline at one end; a sequencing error may be responsible. V and J are TRBV6-5 and TRBJ2-2, with TRBD2 matching 9 bases. This CDR3 is 17 amino acids long. Germline CDR1 reads MNHEY; CDR2 reads SVGAGI. CDR3 protein: CASCYPLDSGSTGELFF. The CDR3 coding sequence is TGTGCCAGCTGTTACCCCTTAGATAGCGGGAGTACCGGGGAGCTGTTTTTT.

V is TRBV7-2 and J is TRBJ2-3; TRBD2 is a possible D gene (6 bases). With 1 base removed from V and 9 bases from J, the gap between germline ends came to 17 bases. In germline, CDR1 is SGHTA, CDR2 FQGNSA. The CDR3 totals 15 residues. CDR3 nucleotides: TGTGCCAGCAGCTTAGTGGGGCGGGATGCTGGCACGCAGTATTTT. This codes for CASSLVGRDAGTQYF.

This clonotype was seen more than once but under ten times. This chain connects TRBV25-1 to TRBJ2-5; 11 bases line up with TRBD2. The CDR3 runs to 17 residues. Germline-derived CDR1 and CDR2 are MGHDK and SYGVNS. The ends lost 3 bases at V and 4 bases at J; junction bases unmatched: 10. The CDR3 loop is CASSDGFTSGSLETQYF. The CDR3 region has the DNA TGTGCCAGCAGTGATGGATTTACTAGCGGGAGCCTAGAGACCCAGTACTTC.